The 29 T cell receptor beta chains in this list originate from one sample, sequenced in a study of early T cells in non-severe SARS-CoV-2 infection. TCRdb itself ran the 5' RACE reads through MiXCR, one entry per CDR3 protein. This table has tens of thousands of distinct CDR3 sequences, around 5.7% appearing once. Sequenced sample: whole blood. The receptors were sampled from an adult who was a healthcare worker with PCR-confirmed SARS-CoV-2 infection or an uninfected control (not recorded which).

Ten or more counts support this clonotype. The chain is built from TRBV6-4 and TRBJ2-4; D perhaps matches TRBD2 (7 bases). V dropped 0 bases and J dropped 5 bases, with 8 bases sitting between them. CDR3 length: 14 amino acids. The V gene's germline CDR1 is MRHNA and CDR2 SNTAGT. The CDR3 protein is CASSDSGGENIQYF. The CDR3 DNA reads TGTGCCAGCAGTGACTCAGGGGGGGAAAACATTCAGTACTTC.

At least ten counts were recorded for this clonotype. The gene calls are TRBV28 and TRBJ2-7; a weak D match, TRBD2 (6 bases). Germline CDR1 MDHEN, CDR2 SYDVKM. Trimming removed 8 bases at V and 0 bases at J, with 20 bases between. The CDR3 has 16 amino acids. In nucleotides, the CDR3 is TGTGCCAGCGGGGGGTCGAGGCCAGAAAGCTCCTACGAGCAGTACTTC. Translating it yields CASGGSRPESSYEQYF.

J is TRBJ2-5 and V is TRBV11-3, with D possibly TRBD2 on 5 matching bases. Trimming stripped 2 bases from V and 4 bases from J, with 11 bases between. CDR1 and CDR2 (germline): SGHNT, YENEEA. This CDR3 has 14 residues. CDR3 in amino acids: CASSLTSSTETQYF. CDR3 nucleotide sequence: TGTGCCAGCAGCTTAACGTCTAGCACAGAGACCCAGTACTTC.

The V and J genes are TRBV28 and TRBJ2-7; 8 positions match TRBD2. Germline V gives CDR1 MDHEN, CDR2 SYDVKM. The CDR3 totals 15 residues. Trimming cost V 6 bases and J 3 bases; bases outside gene matches: 10. For the CDR3, the DNA is TGTGCCAGCAGCCCGGCCGGGGGGGGGAGCTACGAGCAGTACTTC. Its translation: CASSPAGGGSYEQYF. The full variable domain, rest sourced from reference TRBV28 and TRBJ2-7, is DVKVTQSSRYLVKRTGEKVFLECVQDMDHENMFWYRQDPGLGLRLIYFSYDVKMKEKGDIPEGYSVSREKKERFSLILESASTNQTSMYLCASSPAGGGSYEQYFGPGTRLTVT.

This clonotype was detected ten times or more. The J gene is TRBJ2-7, the V gene TRBV29-1, with TRBD1 identical over 10 bases. V was clipped by 4 bases and J by 4 bases; unmatched bases: 1. CDR1 is SQVTM and CDR2 is ANQGSEA in the germline V gene. CDR3 length: 12 residues. CDR3 region: CSVGTGGYEQYF. The CDR3 DNA is TGCAGCGTTGGGACAGGGGGTTACGAGCAGTACTTC.

This chain links TRBV3-1 with TRBJ1-2, with 7 bases aligning to TRBD1. The CDR3 covers 14 residues. V dropped 4 bases and J dropped 7; count of bases not matched to a gene: 9. Per the germline V gene, CDR1 is LGHDT and CDR2 is YNNKEL (reference sequence). CDR3 coding DNA: TGTGCCAGCAGCCTAGAGGGGACAGATGGTGGCTACACCTTC. Amino acid sequence: CASSLEGTDGGYTF. Combining the CDR3 with reference TRBV3-1 and TRBJ1-2 gives the whole variable domain DTAVSQTPKYLVTQMGNDKSIKCEQNLGHDTMYWYKQDSKKFLKIMFSYNNKELIINETVPNRFSPKSPDKAHLNLHINSLELGDSAVYFCASSLEGTDGGYTFGSGTRLTVV.

This clonotype was picked up a small number of times. This chain joins TRBV6-2 or TRBV6-3 and TRBJ2-7; 7 nucleotides match TRBD1. This CDR3 region has 12 residues. Per germline, CDR1 MNHEY and CDR2 SVGEGT. V trimming: 8 bases; J trimming: 1 base; junction bases outside the gene matches: 2. CDR3 sequence (DNA): TGTGCCAGCCGACAGGGATCCTACGAGCAGTACTTC. Translated, it gives CASRQGSYEQYF.

A few counts support this clonotype. The J gene is TRBJ2-2, the V gene TRBV4-3; 11 nucleotides agree with TRBD2. Germline V CDR1 and CDR2: LGHNA, YSLEER. The V gene end was trimmed by 0 bases and the J gene end by 4 bases; junction bases not matched to a gene: 4. The CDR3 consists of 17 residues. CDR3 protein: CASSQDLGLAGTGELFF. The CDR3 DNA sequence: TGCGCCAGCAGCCAAGATCTCGGACTAGCGGGCACCGGGGAGCTGTTTTTT.

The table lists this clonotype with many counts. This chain joins TRBV4-1 and TRBJ1-4; D gene ambiguous. Per germline, CDR1 MGHRA and CDR2 YSYEKL. The CDR3 extends over 14 amino acids. Trimming cost V 3 bases and J 5 bases, with 10 bases left between them. The CDR3 nucleotides are TGCGCCAGCAGCCATAAGTCGGGGAATGAAAAACTGTTTTTT. As protein: CASSHKSGNEKLFF.

This clonotype was detected a few times. The CDR3 DNA reads TGCAGTGCCGCTACTAGGGATACGCAGTATTTT. This codes for CSAATRDTQYF. This rearrangement joins TRBV20-1 to TRBJ2-3; D is perhaps TRBD2 (5 bases). Germline-derived CDR1 and CDR2 are DFQATT and SNEGSKA (reference sequence). This CDR3 region has 11 residues. Trimming shortened V by 6 bases and J by 6 bases, and 10 bases separated the two germline ends.

This chain connects TRBV27 to TRBJ2-7; possibly TRBD1 for D (7 bases). CDR1 and CDR2 from the germline V gene are MNHEY and SMNVEV (reference sequence). Trimming took off 6 bases at V and 5 bases at J, with 20 bases between the two ends. The CDR3 consists of 15 residues. CDR3 residues: CASREFQGGRHEQYF. The CDR3 DNA reads as TGTGCCAGCAGAGAATTTCAGGGGGGACGCCACGAGCAGTACTTC.

This clonotype was seen at least ten times. The rearrangement uses TRBV27 and TRBJ1-3, with D perhaps matching TRBD1 (5 bases). V was shortened by 5 bases and J by 2 bases, with 13 bases between the two germline ends. Germline values: CDR1 MNHEY, CDR2 SMNVEV (reference sequence). CDR3 length: 15 residues. CDR3 sequence: CASSLSTAPGNTIYF. CDR3 in DNA: TGTGCCAGCAGTCTTTCGACAGCACCTGGAAACACCATATATTTT.

There are a few counts of this clonotype. This chain links TRBV7-9 with TRBJ2-1, with TRBD2 matching over 12 bases. Germline values: CDR1 SEHNR, CDR2 FQNEAQ (reference sequence). V lost 6 bases and J lost 6; bases outside the gene matches: 6. The CDR3 spans 15 residues. CDR3 residues: CASRSLAGGINEQFF. DNA for the CDR3: TGTGCCAGCAGGTCTCTAGCGGGGGGGATCAATGAGCAGTTCTTC.

At least ten counts were recorded for this clonotype. The genes are TRBV20-1 and TRBJ2-3, with D unclear. V dropped 0 bases and J dropped 2 bases, with 9 bases sitting between them. Germline CDR1 reads DFQATT; CDR2 reads SNEGSKA (reference sequence). This CDR3 has 14 residues. The CDR3 sequence is CSARDRWDTDTQYF. CDR3 coding DNA: TGCAGTGCTAGAGATCGGTGGGACACAGATACGCAGTATTTT.

This clonotype was detected many times. CDR3 nucleotides: TGTGCCAGCTCACCCCTTGCTGACACTGAAGCTTTCTTT. It is translated as CASSPLADTEAFF. V and J are TRBV18 and TRBJ1-1, with no clear D. CDR1 and CDR2 (germline): KGHSH, LQKENI. V lost 3 bases, J lost 3 bases, and 8 bases lay in between. This CDR3 contains 13 residues.

This clonotype was counted many times. The rearrangement links TRBV21-1 to TRBJ2-3; the table gives TRBD1 as D, unverified against the DNA. TRBV21-1 is a documented pseudogene. The CDR3 loop spans 15 amino acids. CDR3 region: CASSKFGRGKDTQYF. DNA of the CDR3: TGTGCCAGCAGCAAATTCGGCAGGGGCAAAGATACGCAGTATTTT.

The CDR3 here is CASRVSAGFGTEAFF. The CDR3 region has the DNA TGTGCCAGCAGAGTCTCGGCAGGGTTTGGGACTGAAGCTTTCTTT. The gene calls are TRBV12-3 or TRBV12-4 and TRBJ1-1, with D maybe TRBD1 (5 bases). The CDR3 has 15 residues. Trimming stripped 6 bases from V and 5 bases from J, with 19 bases between.

There are a few counts of this clonotype. V and J are TRBV5-4 and TRBJ2-3; 8 bases match TRBD2. Trimming at V came to 4 bases and at J to 5 bases, leaving 9 bases not matched to a gene. The CDR3 is made up of 15 amino acids. Germline V gives CDR1 SGHNT, CDR2 YYREEE (reference sequence). CDR3 sequence (DNA): TGTGCCAGCAGCCTGCGGGGGGCCACCAGAGATACGCAGTATTTT. This sequence encodes CASSLRGATRDTQYF.

Remarks on this clonotype: The final CDR3 position lacks the conserved phenylalanine or tryptophan, pointing to a likely read error. V usage is TRBV30 and J usage is TRBJ2-1; 10 nucleotides line up with TRBD1. The CDR3 extends over 16 amino acids. Germline V gene lookup returns CDR1 GTSNPN and CDR2 SVGIG (reference sequence). V dropped 1 base and J dropped 6; count of bases not matched to a gene: 9. CDR3: CAWSGDRDRGPNEQFS. For the CDR3, the DNA is TGTGCCTGGAGTGGGGACCGGGACAGGGGACCCAATGAGCAGTTCTCC.

The chain combines TRBV19 with TRBJ2-3, with 11 bases that match TRBD2. The ends lost 6 bases at V and 4 bases at J; junction bases unmatched: 6. Per the germline V gene, CDR1 is LNHDA and CDR2 is SQIVND (reference sequence). The CDR3 spans 15 residues. The CDR3 nucleotides are TGTGCCAGTAGCACTACTAGCGGGGGCCCAGATACGCAGTATTTT. Translating it yields CASSTTSGGPDTQYF.

This chain uses TRBV27 with TRBJ2-1; D gene ambiguous. Between the trimmed V and J ends, which lost 3 bases and 5 bases, there was a span of 8 bases. The CDR3 is 13 residues long. CDR1 and CDR2 (germline): MNHEY, SMNVEV (reference sequence). The CDR3 nucleotides are TGTGCCAGCAGTTTCGGCAGAGACAATGAGCAGTTCTTC. This codes for CASSFGRDNEQFF.

This clonotype was observed many times. V gene TRBV5-5 combines with J gene TRBJ2-3; possibly TRBD1 or TRBD2 for D (5 bases each). The germline V and J ends were trimmed by 4 bases and 4 bases, with 13 bases remaining between them. The germline CDR1 and CDR2 sequences are SGHKS and YYEKEE (reference sequence). CDR3 size: 14 residues. DNA of the CDR3: TGTGCCAGCAGCACCGGCTCGGGGCCAGATACGCAGTATTTT. Amino acids: CASSTGSGPDTQYF. Full variable domain (outside the CDR3, taken from reference TRBV5-5 and TRBJ2-3): DAGVTQSPTHLIKTRGQQVTLRCSPISGHKSVSWYQQVLGQGPQFIFQYYEKEERGRGNFPDRFSARQFPNYSSELNVNALLLGDSALYLCASSTGSGPDTQYFGPGTRLTVL.

A few counts support this clonotype. The chain couples TRBV14 to TRBJ1-2; D uncertain. The CDR3 loop spans 12 amino acids. The V and J ends lost 5 bases and 8 bases respectively, with 12 bases between them. From germline, CDR1 is SGHDN and CDR2 FVKESK. CDR3 nucleotides: TGTGCCAGCAGCTCGCGATTCTTCGGCTACACCTTC. Its protein product is CASSSRFFGYTF.

This clonotype has a count of ten or more. The chain recombines TRBV20-1 with TRBJ2-3; possibly TRBD2 for D (6 bases). With 5 bases removed from V and 1 base from J, the gap between germline ends came to 22 bases. There are 17 residues in the CDR3. The germline gives CDR1 DFQATT, CDR2 SNEGSKA (reference sequence). The CDR3 here is CSADAGNSPGGTDTQYF. CDR3 nucleotides: TGCAGTGCTGACGCGGGGAATTCCCCGGGGGGCACAGATACGCAGTATTTT.

This clonotype was seen repeatedly, ten times or more. The chain combines TRBV29-1 with TRBJ2-5; 10 bases map to TRBD1. Germline V CDR1 and CDR2: SQVTM, ANQGSEA. The CDR3 contains 15 residues. J lost 6 bases, V lost 4 bases, and 11 bases had no gene match. The DNA of the CDR3 is TGCAGCGTTGGTGTCGGGACAGGGGACTCCCAGACCCAGTACTTC. Residues: CSVGVGTGDSQTQYF. Looking up the rest from reference TRBV29-1 and TRBJ2-5 gives the full variable domain: SAVISQKPSRDICQRGTSLTIQCQVDSQVTMMFWYRQQPGQSLTLIATANQGSEATYESGFVIDKFPISRPNLTFSTLTVSNMSPEDSSIYLCSVGVGTGDSQTQYFGPGTRLLVL.

This clonotype appeared a few times. Because the CDR3's place on the DNA is in doubt, the DNA is left out and the CDR3 is given as listed by TCRdb. The chain has TRBV29-1 and TRBJ2-7; the table's TRBD1 call for D was not verified on the DNA. The CDR3 has 13 residues if both end residues are counted. In germline, CDR1 is SQVTM, CDR2 ANQGSEA. Here the CDR3 reads CSVASGTGFTRHF.

This clonotype was observed many times. This sequence joins TRBV6-5 and TRBJ2-7, with 9 bases matching TRBD2. The V gene's germline CDR1 is MNHEY and CDR2 SVGAGI. The V segment lost 6 bases and the J segment 4 bases; nucleotides outside the gene matches: 7. The length of the CDR3 is 14 residues. Written as DNA, the CDR3 is TGTGCCAGCAGAATAGCGGGGGCGGGATACGAGCAGTACTTC. Translating it yields CASRIAGAGYEQYF.

This clonotype appeared many times. The CDR3: CSAIRGPGTDTQYF. The CDR3 bases are TGCAGTGCTATCAGGGGGCCGGGCACAGATACGCAGTATTTT. The rearrangement uses TRBV20-1 and TRBJ2-3, with TRBD1 matching 8 bases. The CDR3 contains 14 residues. Germline V gives CDR1 DFQATT, CDR2 SNEGSKA (reference sequence). V gave up 4 bases and J gave up 1 base; unmatched junction bases: 4.

A word on this clonotype: One end of the junction is discordant with germline, which a read error may explain. The chain joins TRBV20-1 to TRBJ2-2, with 8 bases that match TRBD2. Germline loops: CDR1 DFQATT, CDR2 SNEGSKA (reference sequence). The CDR3 loop spans 14 amino acids. In DNA, the CDR3 is TGCAGTGCTAGGGGTGGAGGGCATAGCGGGGATCTGTTTTTT. It yields the protein CSARGGGHSGDLFF.